This T cell receptor beta chain was identified during a study of CD8 T cells in ankylosing spondylitis (dated 2017 in TCRdb). Some background on the complete study: T cell receptor beta repertoires were profiled in healthy donors and ankylosing spondylitis patients so that disease-linked TCR variants could be found. Peripheral blood was sampled, and synovial fluid was also collected from ankylosing spondylitis patients. The full study cohort was made up of 20 to 25 ankylosing spondylitis patients and more than 90 healthy donors. Study-level results and caveats: Blood from ankylosing spondylitis patients appeared to be characterized by a TCR beta motif composed of 7 to 9 highly homologous amino acid variants. The disease-linked clones were reported as significantly enriched in matched synovial fluid samples from ankylosing spondylitis patients. The disease-linked clones showed a CD8+ phenotype and occurred at relatively low frequencies in peripheral blood. Some of the motif variants had been reported before in the synovial fluid and blood of reactive arthritis patients, a finding that suggests common disease-initiation mechanisms.

In its sample, this clonotype was seen many times. The antigen this receptor binds is unknown. Per-base qualities were not stored, and no clone one base away is much larger. V loses 5 bases of germline sequence and J loses 7 bases, and the interval between the two ends is 8 bases. From the germline V gene (reference sequence), CDR1 is SEHNR and CDR2 is FQNEAQ. Measured from the cysteine to the phenylalanine, the CDR3 is 12 residues long. Only CDR3 DNA is held: 36 bases, read in frame from base 1. Sequenced on an Illumina HiSeq 2500. Quantitative 5'-RACE with molecular barcodes was used to prepare TCR beta libraries. Under the source paper's analysis protocol: A new computational method based on a probabilistic model of VDJ rearrangement was used to identify disease-linked TCR variants. The raw public reads went through TCRdb reprocessing: fastp at Q25, MiXCR clone calling, in-frame beta chains kept. CDR3 protein duplicates are merged, each entry listing the most common genes and DNA. Clone size and V and J calls follow TCRdb, not the original study. Present in this sample are over 200,000 distinct CDR3 sequences, 10% to 13% of which were seen just once. Clones ranked in the top ten supply 20% to 25% of the sample.

Here the chain combines TRBV7-9 and TRBJ2-2; too little of a D gene remains to name it. Sequenced sample: blood, either unsorted or a sorted T cell fraction (not recorded which). This clonotype was obtained from a male donor with ankylosing spondylitis or in good health (not recorded which). CDR3 reads: CASSPPHGELFF. The bases are TGTGCCAGCAGCCCCCCGCACGGGGAGCTGTTTTTT.